In this sample, the clone carrying this T cell receptor (beta chain) turned up a few times. Antigen specificity is unknown. The germline V gene has CDR1 SQVTM and CDR2 ANQGSEA. The CDR3 runs to 10 residues. V gave up 5 bases and J gave up 4 bases, with 4 bases separating them. This record comes from a study of T-cell reconstitution after alpha-beta-depleted transplantation in children. Library preparation (for TCRbeta) was performed with unique molecular identifiers. TCRdb re-derived calls from the PCR reads in MiXCR, one entry per CDR3 protein. The repertoire includes around 130,000 distinct CDR3 sequences, roughly 10% of them detected once, and about 25% sits in the top ten. Findings and caveats of the study: Counts and diversity of T cells one year after transplant came mostly from newly produced T cells.

Sequences were derived from PBMCs, mostly from graft donor cells, sampled 180 days after TCRalphabeta/CD19-depleted stem cell transplant. This sequence originates from a girl less than two years old who had a stem cell transplant for combined immunodeficiency, so the T cells may come from the graft donor. V gene TRBV29-1 combines with J gene TRBJ2-3; D not certain. This CDR3 reads CSVSPDTQYF. CDR3 DNA: TGCAGCGTTTCTCCAGATACGCAGTATTTT.